This TCR beta chain was sequenced for a study of identical twins. There are a few counts of this clonotype. From the 5' RACE reads, TCRdb called clonotypes with MiXCR, one entry per CDR3 protein. This sample has some 440,000 distinct CDR3 sequences; 24% occur once, and the top ten carry around 3%. The same data also contributed to another study, on T cells expressing NK-cell markers.

This clonotype was obtained from a woman aged 18 to 35 in good health. Sequencing was done on a sample of CD4+ T cells sorted from blood.

The CDR3 region is CSVGVTRNPYEQYF. CDR3 DNA sequence: TGCAGCGTGGGGGTCACCCGGAATCCCTACGAGCAGTACTTC. The V call is TRBV29-1, the J call TRBJ2-7; D might be TRBD1 or TRBD2, each matching 5 bases. Germline V gene data show CDR1 as SQVTM and CDR2 as ANQGSEA. Trimming stripped 6 bases from V and 2 bases from J, with 17 bases between. The CDR3 covers 14 residues.